Shown below are 21 T cell receptor beta chains from a single sample sequenced in a study of human T cells and chemical hapten exposure. Time point described: patch test 1, 2 weeks after DPC sensitization. The treatment here: therapeutic diphenylcyclopropenone sensitization with weekly scalp DPC. Unseparated into fractions, whole blood served as the source from which total RNA was extracted. One entry per CDR3 protein results from TCRdb running MiXCR on the RACE reads. The table includes around 44,000 distinct CDR3 sequences, under 5% detected once. The specimen comprised whole blood, sampled in connection with sensitization to the hapten diphenylcyclopropenone (DPC). These receptors were obtained from a man aged 50-60 years with alopecia areata. Some clones in this sample may be carry-over from other donors' samples.

The chain links TRBV12-3 or TRBV12-4 to TRBJ2-4, with D maybe TRBD2 (5 bases). This CDR3 is built from 14 residues. V lost 3 bases, J lost 9 bases, and 15 bases lay in between. CDR3: CASSFRGQLGIQYF. CDR3 in DNA: TGTGCCAGCAGTTTTCGAGGGCAATTGGGCATTCAGTACTTC.

The chain recombines TRBV24-1 with TRBJ1-5; the D is unclear. CDR1 and CDR2 (germline): KGHDR, SFDVKD. This CDR3 has 14 residues. V was trimmed by 1 base and J by 4 bases, leaving 7 bases between them. DNA of the CDR3: TGTGCCACCAGTGATTTTAACGGAAATCAGCCCCAGCATTTT. Translation: CATSDFNGNQPQHF.

There are many counts of this clonotype. The chain joins TRBV12-3 or TRBV12-4 to TRBJ1-2; 8 bases are shared with TRBD1. V dropped 5 bases and J dropped 3; count of bases not matched to a gene: 2. The CDR3 is 13 amino acids. The CDR3 DNA sequence: TGTGCCAGCAGTGGACAGGGCGACTATGGCTACACCTTC. It is translated as CASSGQGDYGYTF.

The rearrangement uses TRBV28 and TRBJ2-7; TRBD2 matches at 7 bases. Looked up from germline, CDR1 is MDHEN and CDR2 is SYDVKM. With 4 bases clipped from V and 5 bases from J, the junction kept 5 bases outside the gene matches. The CDR3 has 13 amino acids. CDR3 region: CASSSAGRDEQYF. The CDR3 nucleotides are TGTGCCAGCAGTTCCGCGGGGAGGGACGAGCAGTACTTC.

This clonotype was counted many times. The chain joins TRBV7-9 to TRBJ2-5, with 7 bases identical to TRBD2. J lost 5 bases, V lost 4 bases, and 7 bases had no gene match. In germline, CDR1 is SEHNR, CDR2 FQNEAQ (reference sequence). The CDR3 has 14 residues. CDR3 region: CASSSAGKRETQYF. CDR3 DNA: TGTGCCAGCAGCTCAGCGGGAAAAAGGGAGACCCAGTACTTC.

CDR3 residues: CASSLTWTGGGEKLFF. CDR3 DNA sequence: TGTGCCAGCAGTTTAACCTGGACAGGGGGCGGGGAAAAACTGTTTTTT. This chain joins TRBV27 and TRBJ1-4; TRBD1 matches 11 bases. The V gene end was trimmed by 2 bases and the J gene end by 8 bases; junction bases not matched to a gene: 7. Looked up from germline, CDR1 is MNHEY and CDR2 is SMNVEV (reference sequence). The CDR3 runs 16 residues.

In this sample, this clonotype turned up a few times. The chain is built from TRBV20-1 and TRBJ1-5, with a tentative D call TRBD1 (5 bases). This CDR3 is 15 amino acids long. The V gene lost 6 bases and the J gene lost 3 bases, with 18 bases spanning the gap. Germline V CDR1 and CDR2: DFQATT, SNEGSKA (reference sequence). As DNA, the CDR3 is TGCAGTGCCCAGAGTGGGGAGGGGATCAATCAGCCCCAGCATTTT. This codes for CSAQSGEGINQPQHF.

This clonotype was seen many times. The V and J genes are TRBV10-3 and TRBJ1-1; D gene uncertain. The V and J ends lost 2 bases and 2 bases respectively, with 9 bases between them. Per the germline V gene, CDR1 is ENHRY and CDR2 is SYGVKD. The CDR3 loop spans 14 amino acids. The CDR3 loop is CAISEEEANTEAFF. CDR3 sequence (DNA): TGTGCCATCAGTGAGGAGGAGGCAAACACTGAAGCTTTCTTT.

A note on this clonotype: This may come from a read error, since a much larger clone is one base off. The chain combines TRBV6-2 or TRBV6-3 with TRBJ2-6; weak D call: TRBD2 (6 bases). V shed 1 base and J shed 8 bases, with 12 bases lying between them. The germline V gene encodes CDR1 MNHEY and CDR2 SVGEGT. The CDR3 extends over 15 amino acids. The DNA for the CDR3 is TGTGCCAGCAGTTACTGGGGGGAAGGGTCCAACGTCCTGACTTTC. Translated, it gives CASSYWGEGSNVLTF.

This clonotype was observed at least ten times. The chain links TRBV7-2 to TRBJ2-7; D ambiguous. Trimming stripped 5 bases from V and 2 bases from J, with 13 bases between. This CDR3 has 14 amino acids. Germline CDR1 and CDR2: SGHTA and FQGNSA. In DNA form, the CDR3 reads TGTGCCAGCAGCCGAGATAGATTTGCCTACGAGCAGTACTTC. This translates into CASSRDRFAYEQYF.

Only a few counts were recorded for this clonotype. V and J are TRBV11-3 and TRBJ1-6; maybe TRBD1 (5 bases). Germline V gene data show CDR1 as SGHNT and CDR2 as YENEEA. Trimming left V 3 bases short and J 6 bases short, with 15 bases between. The CDR3 length is 16 residues. CDR3 protein: CASSFGRVYPNSPLHF. CDR3 DNA: TGTGCCAGCAGCTTCGGCAGGGTGTACCCTAATTCACCCCTCCACTTT.

This clonotype was observed many times. The gene calls are TRBV7-2 and TRBJ1-2, with D maybe TRBD1 (5 bases). Trimming removed 2 bases at V and 3 bases at J, with 7 bases between. The CDR3 has 13 residues. Germline-derived CDR1 and CDR2 are SGHTA and FQGNSA. The CDR3 DNA sequence: TGTGCCAGCAGCTTAAGGGGAGACTATGGCTACACCTTC. This translates into CASSLRGDYGYTF.

This clonotype was counted only a few times. The rearrangement joins TRBV28 to TRBJ1-5, with D tentatively TRBD1 (6 bases). This CDR3 comprises 16 residues. CDR1 and CDR2 (germline): MDHEN, SYDVKM. V lost 3 bases and J lost 0, with 12 bases in between. CDR3 nucleotides: TGTGCCAGCAGTTTCGAGACAGGACCTAGCAATCAGCCCCAGCATTTT. It encodes CASSFETGPSNQPQHF.

This clonotype was seen repeatedly, ten times or more. The genes are TRBV6-1 and TRBJ1-1; a weak D match, TRBD1 (6 bases). V lost 4 bases to trimming and J lost 1 base, with 10 bases between them. CDR3 length equals 14 residues. Looked up from germline, CDR1 is MNHNS and CDR2 is SASEGT. The CDR3 DNA reads TGTGCCAGCAGTGGACGGGACAAGAACACTGAAGCTTTCTTT. This encodes CASSGRDKNTEAFF.

This clonotype was detected ten times or more. For the CDR3, the DNA is TGCGCCAGCAGCCAAGCTTCGTGGGACCAAGAGACCCAGTACTTC. It specifies CASSQASWDQETQYF. The chain employs TRBV4-1 and TRBJ2-5; unclear D gene. V lost 1 base, J lost 0 bases, and 9 bases lay in between. The CDR3 length is 15 residues. Germline CDR1 MGHRA, CDR2 YSYEKL.

This clonotype was counted ten times or more. The CDR3 sequence is CASSQGWGNSPLHF. In nucleotides, the CDR3 is TGTGCCAGCAGCCAAGGGTGGGGTAATTCACCCCTCCACTTT. The J gene is TRBJ1-6, the V gene TRBV28, with no clear D. Germline V gene data show CDR1 as MDHEN and CDR2 as SYDVKM. This CDR3 has 14 residues. With 6 bases removed from V and 6 bases from J, the gap between germline ends came to 12 bases.

This clonotype was counted ten times or more. The chain is built from TRBV28 and TRBJ2-2, with D tentatively TRBD1 (6 bases). Germline V lookup: CDR1 MDHEN, CDR2 SYDVKM. Between the trimmed V and J ends, which lost 3 bases and 4 bases, there was a span of 15 bases. This CDR3 is 16 amino acids long. The CDR3 region is CASSLGAGSRTGELFF. Written as DNA, the CDR3 is TGTGCCAGCAGTTTGGGGGCAGGGAGCCGCACCGGGGAGCTGTTTTTT.

This clonotype occurred a few times. The chain uses TRBV29-1 and TRBJ2-1; D perhaps matches TRBD1 (6 bases). CDR3 length: 15 amino acids. Germline CDR1 SQVTM, CDR2 ANQGSEA. With 6 bases removed from V and 0 bases from J, the gap between germline ends came to 15 bases. The DNA for the CDR3 is TGCAGCGTCAATCAGGGGAAAAGCTCCTACAATGAGCAGTTCTTC. It codes for CSVNQGKSSYNEQFF.

This clonotype was seen at least ten times. The J gene is TRBJ1-1, the V gene TRBV12-5, with TRBD1 matching over 9 bases. From germline, CDR1 is LGHNT and CDR2 FRNRAP. The CDR3 runs 13 residues. After removal of 1 base from V and 6 bases from J, the junction contained 0 bases not matched to a gene. The CDR3 DNA reads as TGTGCTAGTGGTTTGGGACAGGGGGCTGAAGCTTTCTTT. This encodes CASGLGQGAEAFF.

This clonotype was observed at least ten times. This chain links TRBV6-6 with TRBJ1-1; no reliable D call. Germline V lookup: CDR1 MNHNY, CDR2 SVGAGI (reference sequence). Deletions cut 5 bases from V and 0 bases from J, with 13 bases between. CDR3 length equals 15 residues. CDR3 sequence: CASSGIGGVNTEAFF. The CDR3, as DNA: TGTGCCAGCAGTGGTATTGGCGGGGTGAACACTGAAGCTTTCTTT.

In its sample, this clonotype was seen many times. The genes are TRBV5-1 and TRBJ2-5; TRBD2 agrees at 14 bases. This CDR3 comprises 16 residues. CDR1 is SGHRS, CDR2 YFSETQ, per germline. V lost 4 bases, J lost 6 bases, and 8 bases stayed unmatched. CDR3 sequence (DNA): TGCGCCAGCAGCCCCGGACTAGCGGGAGGCGTCCAGACCCAGTACTTC. Protein product: CASSPGLAGGVQTQYF.